The following is a T cell receptor beta chain sequence with its context. The data derive from a study of CD8 T cells in Susac syndrome. This CDR3 comprises 16 residues. Germline values: CDR1 SGHVS, CDR2 FQNEAQ. V was shortened by 4 bases and J by 1 base, with 16 bases between the two germline ends. RNA in amounts of roughly 0.45 to 1 ug was reverse transcribed with random hexamers. TCRdb reanalysed the immunoSEQ multiplex PCR reads using MiXCR and keeps one entry per CDR3 protein. The sample yields about 150,000 distinct CDR3 sequences, over 85% seen once. The genes are TRBV7-8 and TRBJ1-1; a possible D gene is TRBD1 (5 bases). The sample was CD8+ T cells from PBMCs. The source of this sequence is a human donor with multiple sclerosis. The CDR3, as DNA: TGTGCCAGCAGCTCCATCGTGGGACGATCGAACACTGAAGCTTTCTTT. It is translated as CASSSIVGRSNTEAFF.